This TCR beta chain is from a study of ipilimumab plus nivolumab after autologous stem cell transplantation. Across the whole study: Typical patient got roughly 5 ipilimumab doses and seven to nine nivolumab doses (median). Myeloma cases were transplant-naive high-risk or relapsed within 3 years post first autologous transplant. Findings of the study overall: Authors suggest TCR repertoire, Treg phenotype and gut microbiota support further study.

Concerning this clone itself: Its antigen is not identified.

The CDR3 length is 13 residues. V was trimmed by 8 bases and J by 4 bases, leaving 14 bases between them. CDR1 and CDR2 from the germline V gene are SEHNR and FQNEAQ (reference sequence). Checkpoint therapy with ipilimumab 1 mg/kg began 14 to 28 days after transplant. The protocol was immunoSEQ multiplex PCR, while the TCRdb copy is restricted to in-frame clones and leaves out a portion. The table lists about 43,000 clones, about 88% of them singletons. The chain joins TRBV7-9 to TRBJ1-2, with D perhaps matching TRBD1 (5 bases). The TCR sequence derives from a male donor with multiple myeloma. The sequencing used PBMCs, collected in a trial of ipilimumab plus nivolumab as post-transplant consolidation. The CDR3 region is CASRGLVGYGYTF. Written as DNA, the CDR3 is TGTGCCAGCCGGGGCTTAGTGGGCTATGGCTACACCTTC.